Following are 6 T cell receptor beta chains from one sample sequenced in a study of pediatric ulcerative colitis. Sequencing was performed with immunoSEQ multiplex PCR; in TCRdb, only in-frame clones are kept and a portion is missing. Of approximately 60,000 clones in the sample, less than 90% were seen once. Sequenced input: blood. The receptors originated from a boy aged 10-17 years with severe ulcerative colitis.

The rearrangement uses TRBV10-3 and TRBJ1-1; perhaps TRBD1 as D (6 bases). V was shortened by 7 bases and J by 1 base, with 10 bases between the two germline ends. The CDR3 runs to 13 residues. Germline V gene sequence: CDR1 ENHRY, CDR2 SYGVKD. This CDR3 is CAINQQGNTEAFF. In DNA form, the CDR3 reads TGTGCCATCAATCAACAGGGGAACACTGAAGCTTTCTTT.

The J gene is TRBJ2-7, the V gene TRBV18, with D possibly matching TRBD1 (6 bases). Trimming left V 2 bases short and J 2 bases short, with 16 bases between. CDR1 and CDR2 from the germline V gene are KGHSH and LQKENI. CDR3 size: 16 residues. The CDR3 bases are TGTGCCAGCTCACCAAACACGAACAGGGTTCCCTACGAGCAGTACTTC. Translating gives CASSPNTNRVPYEQYF.

V and J are TRBV7-9 and TRBJ1-2, with 8 bases aligning to TRBD1. The CDR3 spans 15 residues. Germline loops: CDR1 SEHNR, CDR2 FQNEAQ (reference sequence). With V trimmed by 4 bases and J by 3 bases, 7 bases remained unmatched. The CDR3 sequence: CASSSADRGHYGYTF. The DNA for the CDR3 is TGTGCCAGCAGCTCCGCTGACAGGGGACACTATGGCTACACCTTC.

The J gene is TRBJ2-7, the V gene TRBV15; 8 bases are a match to TRBD2. In germline, CDR1 is LNHNV, CDR2 YYDKDF (reference sequence). V shed 0 bases and J 0 bases; nucleotides not matched to a gene: 4. CDR3 size: 16 residues. CDR3 sequence (DNA): TGTGCCACCAGCAGAGATCGTAGCGGGGCCTCCTACGAGCAGTACTTC. This encodes CATSRDRSGASYEQYF.

J is TRBJ2-3 and V is TRBV7-9; 9 nucleotides line up with TRBD2. J gave up 4 bases and V 4 bases, and 6 bases lay outside the gene matches. CDR3 length: 15 residues. The germline V gene encodes CDR1 SEHNR and CDR2 FQNEAQ (reference sequence). CDR3 nucleotides: TGTGCCAGCAGCTCGGGACTAGCTGTGGCAGATACGCAGTATTTT. This sequence encodes CASSSGLAVADTQYF. The variable domain in full, with the rest retrieved from reference TRBV7-9 and TRBJ2-3, is DTGVSQNPRHKITKRGQNVTFRCDPISEHNRLYWYRQTLGQGPEFLTYFQNEAQLEKSRLLSDRFSAERPKGSFSTLEIQRTEQGDSAMYLCASSSGLAVADTQYFGPGTRLTVL.

The chain is built from TRBV10-2 and TRBJ2-7; 12 nucleotides agree with TRBD2. The V and J ends lost 4 bases and 6 bases, in that order; junction bases with no gene match: 19. In germline, CDR1 is WSHSY, CDR2 SAAADI. CDR3 length: 19 amino acids. Written as DNA, the CDR3 is TGCGCCAGCAGTGGGGGGCTTCTAGCGGGAGGGCCGTCTCCACGCGAGCAGTACTTC. Its translation: CASSGGLLAGGPSPREQYF.